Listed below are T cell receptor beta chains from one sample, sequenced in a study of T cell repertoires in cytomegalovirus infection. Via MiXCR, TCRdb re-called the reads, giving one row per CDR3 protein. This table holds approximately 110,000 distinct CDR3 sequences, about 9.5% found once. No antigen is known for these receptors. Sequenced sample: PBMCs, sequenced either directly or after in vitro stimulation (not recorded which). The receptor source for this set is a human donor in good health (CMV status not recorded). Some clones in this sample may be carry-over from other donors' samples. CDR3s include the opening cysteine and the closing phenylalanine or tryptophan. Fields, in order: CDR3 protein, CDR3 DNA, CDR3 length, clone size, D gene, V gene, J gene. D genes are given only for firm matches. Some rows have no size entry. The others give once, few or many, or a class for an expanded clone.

CDR3: CASSSGHGYQPQHF
DNA: TGTGCCAGCAGCTCGGGACACGGATATCAGCCCCAGCATTTT
length: 14
size: many
D: .
V: TRBV7-6
J: TRBJ1-5

CDR3: CASSLKPIGTSGRAKDTQYF
DNA: TGTGCCAGCAGCCTAAAACCGATCGGGACTAGCGGGAGGGCTAAAGATACGCAGTATTTT
length: 20
size: .
D: TRBD2
V: TRBV6-5
J: TRBJ2-3

CDR3: CASKIPGLAHTGELFF
DNA: TGCGCCAGCAAGATTCCGGGACTAGCGCACACCGGGGAGCTGTTTTTT
length: 16
size: many
D: TRBD2
V: TRBV5-1
J: TRBJ2-2

CDR3: CASSYQDRAIAEQFF
DNA: TGTGCCAGCAGTTACCAGGACAGGGCCATTGCGGAGCAGTTCTTC
length: 15
size: few
D: TRBD1
V: TRBV6-2/TRBV6-3
J: TRBJ2-1

CDR3: CASSPTGLMNTEAFF
DNA: TGTGCCAGCAGCCCTACAGGACTAATGAACACTGAAGCTTTCTTT
length: 15
size: few
D: .
V: TRBV11-3
J: TRBJ1-1

CDR3: CASSLTNQPQHF
DNA: TGTGCCAGCAGCTTAACAAATCAGCCCCAGCATTTT
length: 12
size: .
D: .
V: TRBV28
J: TRBJ1-5

CDR3: CASSLFGGSSYEQYF
DNA: TGCGCCAGCAGCTTGTTTGGCGGGAGCTCATACGAGCAGTACTTC
length: 15
size: .
D: TRBD2
V: TRBV5-1
J: TRBJ2-7

CDR3: CASGRSVPNIQYF
DNA: TGTGCCAGCGGCCGCTCCGTACCCAACATTCAGTACTTC
length: 13
size: .
D: .
V: TRBV6-2/TRBV6-3
J: TRBJ2-4

CDR3: CAWSVSRAEAFF
DNA: TGTGCCTGGAGTGTAAGCCGGGCTGAAGCTTTCTTT
length: 12
size: many
D: .
V: TRBV30
J: TRBJ1-1

CDR3: CATRAGTGNTEAFF
DNA: TGTGCCACCAGGGCCGGGACAGGGAACACTGAAGCTTTCTTT
length: 14
size: few
D: TRBD1
V: TRBV24-1
J: TRBJ1-1

CDR3: CASREDRGNGQYF
DNA: TGTGCCAGCAGAGAAGACAGGGGCAACGGGCAGTACTTC
length: 13
size: .
D: TRBD1
V: TRBV25-1
J: TRBJ2-7

CDR3: CASSSPMGFRDLDTQYF
DNA: TGTGCCAGCAGCTCGCCCATGGGGTTTCGGGACCTTGATACGCAGTATTTT
length: 17
size: many
D: .
V: TRBV7-3
J: TRBJ2-3

CDR3: CSASPTSGRWNEQFF
DNA: TGCAGTGCTTCTCCTACTAGCGGGAGATGGAATGAGCAGTTCTTC
length: 15
size: .
D: TRBD2
V: TRBV20-1
J: TRBJ2-1

CDR3: CASSTRGQGHYTGELFF
DNA: TGTGCCAGCAGCACAAGGGGGCAGGGCCATTACACCGGGGAGCTGTTTTTT
length: 17
size: many
D: TRBD1
V: TRBV7-9
J: TRBJ2-2

CDR3: CASSPAGAYGYTF
DNA: TGTGCCAGCTCCCCGGCGGGGGCCTATGGCTACACCTTC
length: 13
size: once
D: .
V: TRBV19
J: TRBJ1-2

CDR3: CASSARGDSPLHF
DNA: TGTGCCAGCAGCGCCAGGGGTGATTCACCCCTCCACTTT
length: 13
size: many
D: .
V: TRBV7-9
J: TRBJ1-6

CDR3: CASSITGGSNYGYTF
DNA: TGTGCCAGTAGTATCACAGGGGGTTCCAACTATGGCTACACCTTC
length: 15
size: many
D: TRBD1
V: TRBV19
J: TRBJ1-2

CDR3: CASSPRGQANTEAFF
DNA: TGTGCCAGCAGCCCGCGGGGGCAAGCGAACACTGAAGCTTTCTTT
length: 15
size: few
D: .
V: TRBV5-5
J: TRBJ1-1

CDR3: CASKETNMGDTQYF
DNA: TGTGCCAGTAAGGAGACTAATATGGGAGATACGCAGTATTTT
length: 14
size: many
D: .
V: TRBV19
J: TRBJ2-3

CDR3: CASRTDSSEAFF
DNA: TGTGCCAGCAGGACGGACAGTAGTGAAGCTTTCTTT
length: 12
size: few
D: .
V: TRBV2
J: TRBJ1-1

CDR3: CAIRGGSNNSPLHF
DNA: TGTGCCATCAGAGGGGGCTCGAATAATTCACCCCTCCACTTT
length: 14
size: many
D: TRBD1
V: TRBV10-3
J: TRBJ1-6

CDR3: CASSHRRPHTEAFF
DNA: TGTGCCAGCAGCCACCGAAGGCCACACACTGAAGCTTTCTTT
length: 14
size: many
D: .
V: TRBV14
J: TRBJ1-1

CDR3: CASSLVWDNTEAFF
DNA: TGTGCCAGCAGCTTGGTCTGGGATAACACTGAAGCTTTCTTT
length: 14
size: few
D: .
V: TRBV5-5
J: TRBJ1-1

CDR3: CASSSGTAIYYGYTF
DNA: TGTGCCAGCAGTTCCGGGACAGCAATTTACTATGGCTACACCTTC
length: 15
size: .
D: TRBD1
V: TRBV6-6
J: TRBJ1-2

CDR3: CASSLDLLGQANTGELFF
DNA: TGTGCCAGCAGCTTAGATCTTTTGGGACAGGCGAACACCGGGGAGCTGTTTTTT
length: 18
size: many
D: TRBD1
V: TRBV11-3
J: TRBJ2-2

CDR3: CASSEVLQGEAFF
DNA: TGTGCCAGCAGCGAAGTGCTACAGGGGGAAGCTTTCTTT
length: 13
size: many
D: TRBD1
V: TRBV12-3/TRBV12-4
J: TRBJ1-1

CDR3: CASTAPDRNTEAFF
DNA: TGTGCCAGCACCGCCCCGGACAGGAACACTGAAGCTTTCTTT
length: 14
size: once
D: .
V: TRBV12-3/TRBV12-4
J: TRBJ1-1

CDR3: CASSPFSGRETQYF
DNA: TGTGCCAGCAGCCCTTTTTCGGGTAGAGAGACCCAGTACTTC
length: 14
size: few
D: .
V: TRBV27
J: TRBJ2-5

CDR3: CASSLRVWGAESYNEQFF
DNA: TGTGCCAGTAGCCTCCGAGTATGGGGAGCGGAATCCTACAATGAGCAGTTCTTC
length: 18
size: once
D: .
V: TRBV19
J: TRBJ2-1

CDR3: CATSEGGTDTQYF
DNA: TGTGCCACCAGTGAAGGAGGCACAGATACGCAGTATTTT
length: 13
size: few
D: .
V: TRBV24-1
J: TRBJ2-3

CDR3: CASSLMLEETQYF
DNA: TGTGCCAGCAGCCTAATGCTTGAAGAGACCCAGTACTTC
length: 13
size: many
D: .
V: TRBV7-2
J: TRBJ2-5

CDR3: CSASLNPGTDTQYF
DNA: TGCAGTGCTAGTCTCAATCCGGGCACAGATACGCAGTATTTT
length: 14
size: many
D: .
V: TRBV20-1
J: TRBJ2-3

CDR3: CASSPDIPYGYTF
DNA: TGCGCCAGCAGCCCGGACATACCCTATGGCTACACCTTC
length: 13
size: once
D: .
V: TRBV5-1
J: TRBJ1-2

CDR3: CAISDGALAGRQETQYF
DNA: TGTGCCATCAGTGATGGGGCTCTAGCGGGACGACAAGAGACCCAGTACTTC
length: 17
size: many
D: TRBD2
V: TRBV10-3
J: TRBJ2-5

CDR3: CSAPDGRNEKLFF
DNA: TGCAGTGCTCCCGACGGACGAAATGAAAAACTGTTTTTT
length: 13
size: .
D: .
V: TRBV20-1
J: TRBJ1-4

CDR3: CASSPRIEADEQFF
DNA: TGTGCCAGCAGCCCGAGGATAGAGGCGGATGAGCAGTTCTTC
length: 14
size: many
D: .
V: TRBV7-2
J: TRBJ2-1

CDR3: CASSYSRGGENSPLHF
DNA: TGTGCCAGCAGTTACTCGAGGGGGGGAGAGAATTCACCCCTCCACTTT
length: 16
size: few
D: .
V: TRBV6-6
J: TRBJ1-6